This record concerns one T cell receptor (beta chain) sequence. The source of the sample is a study of blood T cell repertoires in COVID-19. Whole-study context: Material from acute and convalescent COVID-19 was sourced from the United States, Italy and Spain. PBMCs, B-cell-depleted T cells, or T cells were the source of the cDNA or gDNA that made up the material.

Per the authors' pipeline: Counts of nucleated cells, estimated from reference gene primer amplification, were obtained. Measured with immunoSEQ multiplex PCR; TCRdb has only the in-frame clones, and not every one. That table gives V, J and clone size, and the DNA gave D and trimming. Among 130,000 to 150,000 clones listed, 65% to 90% were seen once. This CDR3 contains 15 residues. Germline V gene lookup returns CDR1 LGHNA and CDR2 YSLEER. The V end was cut by 1 base, the J end by 3 bases, with 9 bases between. The rearrangement joins TRBV4-3 to TRBJ2-2; possible D gene TRBD1, 5 bases. Sequencing input: peripheral blood. The sequence came from a man aged 55 to 70 with active or convalescent COVID-19. The CDR3, as DNA: TGCGCCAGCAGCCAAGTAGGGGTTGACACCGGGGAGCTGTTTTTT. Residues: CASSQVGVDTGELFF.